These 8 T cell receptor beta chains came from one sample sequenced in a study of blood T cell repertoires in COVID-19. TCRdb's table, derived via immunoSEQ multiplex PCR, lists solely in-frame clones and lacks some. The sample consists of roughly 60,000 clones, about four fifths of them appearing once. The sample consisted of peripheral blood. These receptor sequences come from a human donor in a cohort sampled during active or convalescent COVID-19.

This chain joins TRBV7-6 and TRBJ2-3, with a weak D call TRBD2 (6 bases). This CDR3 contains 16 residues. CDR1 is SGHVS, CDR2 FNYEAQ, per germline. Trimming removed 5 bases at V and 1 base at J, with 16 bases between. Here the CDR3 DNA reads TGTGCCAGCAGCCCCCCCAAGCCGGGGGGCACAGATACGCAGTATTTT. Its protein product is CASSPPKPGGTDTQYF.

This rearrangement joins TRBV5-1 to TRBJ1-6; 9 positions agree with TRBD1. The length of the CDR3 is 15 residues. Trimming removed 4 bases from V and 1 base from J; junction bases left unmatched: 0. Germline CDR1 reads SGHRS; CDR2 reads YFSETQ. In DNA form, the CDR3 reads TGCGCCAGCAGCGGGACAGGGTCCTATAATTCACCCCTCCACTTT. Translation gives CASSGTGSYNSPLHF.

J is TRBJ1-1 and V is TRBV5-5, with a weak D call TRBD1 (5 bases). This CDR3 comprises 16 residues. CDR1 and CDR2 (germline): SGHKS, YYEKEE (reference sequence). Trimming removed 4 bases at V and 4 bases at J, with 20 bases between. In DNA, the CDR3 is TGTGCCAGCAGCCAGACAGTTTCTAGGGCGTCCACTGAAGCTTTCTTT. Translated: CASSQTVSRASTEAFF.

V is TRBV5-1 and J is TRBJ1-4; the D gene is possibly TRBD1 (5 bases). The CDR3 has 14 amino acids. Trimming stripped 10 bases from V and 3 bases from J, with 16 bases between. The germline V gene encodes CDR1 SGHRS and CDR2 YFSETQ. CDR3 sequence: CARRDGGSNEKLFF. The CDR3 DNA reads TGCGCCCGCCGCGACGGGGGGTCTAATGAAAAACTGTTTTTT.

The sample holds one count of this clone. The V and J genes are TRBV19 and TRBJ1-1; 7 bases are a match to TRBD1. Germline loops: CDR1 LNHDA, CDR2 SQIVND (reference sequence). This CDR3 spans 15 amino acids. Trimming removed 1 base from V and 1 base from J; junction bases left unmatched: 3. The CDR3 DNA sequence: TGTGCCAGTAGTATAGGGTGGACAGGGAACACTGAAGCTTTCTTT. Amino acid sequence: CASSIGWTGNTEAFF. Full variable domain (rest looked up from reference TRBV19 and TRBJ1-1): DGGITQSPKYLFRKEGQNVTLSCEQNLNHDAMYWYRQDPGQGLRLIYYSQIVNDFQKGDIAEGYSVSREKKESFPLTVTSAQKNPTAFYLCASSIGWTGNTEAFFGQGTRLTVV.

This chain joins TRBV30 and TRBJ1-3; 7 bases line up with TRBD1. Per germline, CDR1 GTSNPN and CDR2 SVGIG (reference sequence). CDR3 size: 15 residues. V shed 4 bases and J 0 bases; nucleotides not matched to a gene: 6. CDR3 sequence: CAWTTGQISGNTIYF. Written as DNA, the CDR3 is TGTGCCTGGACCACGGGACAGATCTCTGGAAACACCATATATTTT.

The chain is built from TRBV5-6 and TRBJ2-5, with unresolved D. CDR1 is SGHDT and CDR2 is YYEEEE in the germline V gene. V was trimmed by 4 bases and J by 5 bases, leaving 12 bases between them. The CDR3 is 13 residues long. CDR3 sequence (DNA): TGTGCCAGCAGCATACCTACCCGGGAGACCCAGTACTTC. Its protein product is CASSIPTRETQYF. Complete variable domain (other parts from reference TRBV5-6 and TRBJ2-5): DAGVTQSPTHLIKTRGQQVTLRCSPKSGHDTVSWYQQALGQGPQFIFQYYEEEERQRGNFPDRFSGHQFPNYSSELNVNALLLGDSALYLCASSIPTRETQYFGPGTRLLVL.

CDR3 residues: CASSQDRREETQYF. The CDR3 DNA reads TGTGCCAGCAGCCAAGACAGGAGGGAAGAGACCCAGTACTTC. The rearrangement joins TRBV4-2 to TRBJ2-5, with a weak D call TRBD2 (6 bases). CDR1 and CDR2 (germline): LGHNA, YNFKEQ. The CDR3 spans 14 residues. The V and J ends lost 0 bases and 3 bases respectively, with 8 bases between them.